One and the same sample provided the 2 T cell receptor beta chains below, sequenced in a study of Ad26.COV2.S vaccination and SARS-CoV-2 variants (dated by TCRdb to the early 2020s). The library was made by the immunoSEQ multiplex PCR assay. The table comes from immuneACCESS by way of TCRdb, which keeps in-frame sequences with V and J called. Part of the clones is missing from these tables; in studies checked, under half for an unresolved V gene and the rest for unknown reasons. The sample table records 400,000 to 450,000 clones; approximately 92% of these occur just once. The ten largest clones take up under 2% of the sample. The treatment or condition label on this specimen signifies: some 20 received Ad26.COV2.S at low or high dose, single or two shots; a few received placebo; per-sample allocation not given. For vaccine and placebo recipients, the sequenced repertoires came from samples collected on day 63 after the first injection.

The specimen was peripheral blood, collected in a trial of Ad26.COV2.S vaccine versus placebo. The receptors here all came from a person aged 18-60 years who received the Ad26.COV2.S COVID-19 vaccine or a placebo.

The genes are TRBV5-6 and TRBJ2-2; possible D gene TRBD1, 6 bases. The CDR3 spans 17 residues. CDR1 is SGHDT and CDR2 is YYEEEE in the germline V gene. Trimming took off 0 bases at V and 4 bases at J, with 16 bases between the two ends. For the CDR3, the DNA is TGTGCCAGCAGCTTGGCTCTAGGACAGCCCTTCACCGGGGAGCTGTTTTTT. Encoded protein: CASSLALGQPFTGELFF.

V and J are TRBV19 and TRBJ2-6; no definite D call. This CDR3 is built from 19 residues. Between the trimmed V and J ends, which lost 3 bases and 0 bases, there was a span of 18 bases. Germline V gives CDR1 LNHDA, CDR2 SQIVND (reference sequence). The CDR3 here is CASSMKGQLGGSGANVLTF. The CDR3 coding sequence is TGTGCCAGTAGTATGAAAGGTCAGCTCGGCGGCTCTGGGGCCAACGTCCTGACTTTC. Full variable domain (remainder filled in from reference TRBV19 and TRBJ2-6): DGGITQSPKYLFRKEGQNVTLSCEQNLNHDAMYWYRQDPGQGLRLIYYSQIVNDFQKGDIAEGYSVSREKKESFPLTVTSAQKNPTAFYLCASSMKGQLGGSGANVLTFGAGSRLTVL.